The T cell receptor beta chain described here comes from a study of Ad26.COV2.S vaccination and SARS-CoV-2 variants. At the level of the study: Administration of Ad26.COV2.S was intramuscular, either once or twice 56 days apart. Study outcomes and limitations: Across vaccine and placebo recipients, the breadth of non-spike TCRs was similar.

Germline-derived CDR1 and CDR2 are DFQATT and SNEGSKA (reference sequence). This CDR3 region has 15 residues. Germline trimming cut 3 bases from V and 2 bases from J; bases unmatched to any gene: 7. Noted treatment: roughly 18 received Ad26.COV2.S at low or high dose, single or two shots; about 5 received placebo; per-sample allocation not given. On day 63 after the first injection, vaccine and placebo recipients gave samples. TCRdb's copy holds only in-frame clones and misses some; the assay was immunoSEQ multiplex PCR. The sample has 350,000 to 500,000 clones, about 91% seen once. Comment on this clone: The target antigen is unknown.

This rearrangement joins TRBV20-1 to TRBJ2-1; 7 bases match TRBD2. This TCR was sampled from a person between 18 and 60 years old who received the Ad26.COV2.S COVID-19 vaccine or a placebo. This specimen consisted of peripheral blood, obtained in a trial of Ad26.COV2.S vaccine versus placebo. Here the CDR3 reads CSASAGGSPYNEQFF. The CDR3 DNA sequence: TGCAGTGCTAGTGCAGGCGGGAGCCCCTACAATGAGCAGTTCTTC.